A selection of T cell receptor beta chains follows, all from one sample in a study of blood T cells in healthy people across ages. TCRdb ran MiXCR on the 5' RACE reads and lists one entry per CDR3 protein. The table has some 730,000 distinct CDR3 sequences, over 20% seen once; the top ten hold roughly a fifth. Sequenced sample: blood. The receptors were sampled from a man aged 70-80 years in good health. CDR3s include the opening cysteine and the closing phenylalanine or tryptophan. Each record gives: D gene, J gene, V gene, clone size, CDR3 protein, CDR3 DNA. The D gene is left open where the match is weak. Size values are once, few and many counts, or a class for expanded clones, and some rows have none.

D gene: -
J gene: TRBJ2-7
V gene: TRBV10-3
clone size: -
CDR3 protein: CAISEQIKQYF
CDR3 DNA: TGTGCCATCAGTGAGCAAATCAAGCAGTACTTC

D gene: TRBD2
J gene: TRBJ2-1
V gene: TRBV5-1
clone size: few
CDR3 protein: CASSLKLAGDNEQFF
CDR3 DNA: TGCGCCAGCAGCTTGAAGTTAGCGGGAGACAATGAGCAGTTCTTC

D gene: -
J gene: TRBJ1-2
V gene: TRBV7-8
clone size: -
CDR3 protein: CASSQGPNYGYTF
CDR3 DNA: TGTGCCAGCAGCCAGGGCCCAAACTATGGCTACACCTTC

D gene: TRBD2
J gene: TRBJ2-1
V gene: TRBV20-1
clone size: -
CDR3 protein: CSAPLRSGTFTYEQFF
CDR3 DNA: TGCAGTGCTCCTCTCCGTAGCGGGACCTTTACCTATGAGCAGTTCTTC

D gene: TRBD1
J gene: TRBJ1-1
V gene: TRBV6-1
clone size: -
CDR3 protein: CASRRQGTHMNTEAFF
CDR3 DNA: TGTGCCAGCAGGAGACAGGGGACCCACATGAACACTGAAGCTTTCTTT

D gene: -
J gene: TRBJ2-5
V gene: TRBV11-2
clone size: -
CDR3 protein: CASSLVTGGEQYF
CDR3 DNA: TGTGCCAGCAGCTTAGTTACAGGGGGGGAGCAGTACTTC

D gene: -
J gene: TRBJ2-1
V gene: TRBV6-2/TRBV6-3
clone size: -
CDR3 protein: CASSYSTRTTYNEQFF
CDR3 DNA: TGTGCCAGCAGTTACTCGACTCGGACTACCTACAATGAGCAGTTCTTC

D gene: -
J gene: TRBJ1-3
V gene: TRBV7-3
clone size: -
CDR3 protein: CASSLNPGPGNTIYF
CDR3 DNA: TGTGCCAGCAGCTTAAACCCTGGGCCTGGAAACACCATATATTTT

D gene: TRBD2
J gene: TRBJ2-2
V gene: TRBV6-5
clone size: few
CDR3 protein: CASSLTSGTGELFF
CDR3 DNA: TGTGCCAGCAGTTTGACTAGCGGGACCGGGGAGCTGTTTTTT

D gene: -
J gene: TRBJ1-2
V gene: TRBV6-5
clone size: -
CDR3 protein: CASSSLGMANYGYTF
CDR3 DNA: TGTGCCAGCAGCTCACTCGGGATGGCAAACTATGGCTACACCTTC

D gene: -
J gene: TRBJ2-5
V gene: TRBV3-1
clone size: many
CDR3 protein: CASSQKKNQETQYF
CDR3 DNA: TGTGCCAGCAGCCAAAAGAAAAATCAAGAGACCCAGTACTTC

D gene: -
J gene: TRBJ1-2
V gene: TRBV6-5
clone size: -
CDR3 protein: CASSYSGGGYGYTF
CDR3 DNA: TGTGCCAGCAGTTACTCGGGGGGCGGGTATGGCTACACCTTC

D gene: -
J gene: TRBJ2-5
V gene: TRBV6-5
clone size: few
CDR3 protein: CASKRDTVPETQYF
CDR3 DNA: TGTGCCAGCAAACGGGACACCGTTCCAGAGACCCAGTACTTC

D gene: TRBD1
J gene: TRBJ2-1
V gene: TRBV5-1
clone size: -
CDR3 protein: CASSEKTGARDEQCF
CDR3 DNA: TGCGCCAGCAGCGAAAAGACAGGGGCGAGAGACGAGCAGTGCTTC

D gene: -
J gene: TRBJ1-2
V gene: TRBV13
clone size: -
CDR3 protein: CASSLERHSGYTF
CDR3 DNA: TGTGCCAGCAGCTTAGAACGGCACTCCGGCTACACCTTC

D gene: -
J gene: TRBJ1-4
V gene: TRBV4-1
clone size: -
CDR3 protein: CASSQGVPGSEKLFF
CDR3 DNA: TGCGCCAGCAGCCAAGGAGTCCCTGGCTCTGAAAAACTGTTTTTT

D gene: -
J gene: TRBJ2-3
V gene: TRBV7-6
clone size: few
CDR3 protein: CASSLVGGTQYF
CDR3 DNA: TGTGCCAGCAGCTTAGTTGGGGGGACGCAGTATTTT

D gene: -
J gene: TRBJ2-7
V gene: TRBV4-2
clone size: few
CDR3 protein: CASSPGSLDEQYF
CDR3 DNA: TGTGCCAGCAGCCCAGGGAGCCTCGACGAGCAGTACTTC

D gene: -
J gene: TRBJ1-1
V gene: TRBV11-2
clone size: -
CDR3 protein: CASSSPRPEQTHTEAFF
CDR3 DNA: TGTGCCAGCAGCTCCCCCCGTCCAGAACAGACGCACACTGAAGCTTTCTTT

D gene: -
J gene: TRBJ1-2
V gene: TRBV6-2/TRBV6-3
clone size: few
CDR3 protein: CASNQFGSWGPSNYGYTF
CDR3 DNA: TGTGCCAGCAACCAATTCGGGAGTTGGGGTCCTTCTAACTATGGCTACACCTTC

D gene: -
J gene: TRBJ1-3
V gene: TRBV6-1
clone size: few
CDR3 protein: CASSEDGKSGNTIYF
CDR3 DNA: TGTGCCAGCAGTGAAGACGGGAAATCTGGAAACACCATATATTTT

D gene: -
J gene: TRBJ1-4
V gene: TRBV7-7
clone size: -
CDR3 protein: CASSFRPGEKLFF
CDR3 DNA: TGTGCCAGCAGCTTTCGGCCGGGTGAAAAACTGTTTTTT

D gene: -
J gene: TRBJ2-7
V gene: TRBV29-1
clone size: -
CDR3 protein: CSVESQGSSYEQYF
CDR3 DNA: TGCAGCGTTGAAAGTCAGGGGAGCTCCTACGAGCAGTACTTC

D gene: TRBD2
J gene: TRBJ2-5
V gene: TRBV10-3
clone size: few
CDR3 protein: CAISESDSSGGQETRYF
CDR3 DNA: TGTGCCATCAGTGAGTCGGATTCTAGCGGGGGACAAGAGACCCGGTACTTC

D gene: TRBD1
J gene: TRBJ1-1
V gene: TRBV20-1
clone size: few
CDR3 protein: CSARYPGTGGTEAFF
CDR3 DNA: TGCAGTGCTAGATACCCCGGGACAGGGGGCACTGAAGCTTTCTTT

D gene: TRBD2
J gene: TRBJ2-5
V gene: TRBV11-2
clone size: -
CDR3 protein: CASNLGASGVSTQYF
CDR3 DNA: TGTGCCAGCAACCTAGGAGCTAGCGGGGTGTCGACCCAGTACTTC

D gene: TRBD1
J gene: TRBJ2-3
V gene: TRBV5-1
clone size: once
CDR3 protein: CASSPRDRLDTQYF
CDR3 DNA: TGCGCCAGCAGCCCCCGGGACAGGTTGGATACGCAGTATTTT

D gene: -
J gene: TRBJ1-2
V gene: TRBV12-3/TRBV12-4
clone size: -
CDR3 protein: CASSFNSVYGYTF
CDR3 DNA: TGTGCCAGCAGTTTCAACAGCGTATATGGCTACACCTTC

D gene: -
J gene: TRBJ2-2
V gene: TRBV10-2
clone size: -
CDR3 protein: CASSPIWSGNTGELFF
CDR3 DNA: TGCGCCAGCAGTCCTATATGGTCCGGGAACACCGGGGAGCTGTTTTTT

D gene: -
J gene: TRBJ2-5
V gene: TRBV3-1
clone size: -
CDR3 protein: CASSQEKGFVTQYF
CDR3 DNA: TGTGCCAGCAGCCAAGAGAAAGGGTTCGTGACCCAGTACTTC

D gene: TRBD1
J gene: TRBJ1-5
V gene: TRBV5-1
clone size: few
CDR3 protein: CASSPGGRDQPQHF
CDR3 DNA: TGCGCCAGCAGCCCAGGGGGAAGAGATCAGCCCCAGCATTTT

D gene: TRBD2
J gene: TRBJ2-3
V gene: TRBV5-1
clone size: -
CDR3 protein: CASSLMRGNTDTQYF
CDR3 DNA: TGCGCCAGCAGCTTGATGCGGGGGAACACAGATACGCAGTATTTT

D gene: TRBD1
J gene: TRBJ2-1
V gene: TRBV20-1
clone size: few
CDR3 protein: CSARDHETGGLKEQFF
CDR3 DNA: TGCAGTGCTAGAGATCATGAGACAGGGGGGTTAAAGGAGCAGTTCTTC

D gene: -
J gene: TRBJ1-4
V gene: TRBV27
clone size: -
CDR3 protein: CASRDIRRKLFF
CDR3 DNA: TGTGCCAGCAGGGACATAAGGCGAAAACTGTTTTTT

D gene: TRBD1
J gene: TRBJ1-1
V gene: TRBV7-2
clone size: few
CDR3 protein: CASSLTGKRGITEAFF
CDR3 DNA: TGTGCCAGCAGCTTGACAGGGAAAAGGGGAATCACTGAAGCTTTCTTT

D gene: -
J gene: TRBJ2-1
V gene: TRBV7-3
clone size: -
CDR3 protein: CASSLSRSDEQFF
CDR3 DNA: TGTGCCAGCAGCTTAAGCCGATCCGATGAGCAGTTCTTC

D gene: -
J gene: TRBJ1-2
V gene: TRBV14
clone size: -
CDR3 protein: CASSQASFNYGYTF
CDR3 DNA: TGTGCCAGCAGCCAGGCCAGTTTTAACTATGGCTACACCTTC

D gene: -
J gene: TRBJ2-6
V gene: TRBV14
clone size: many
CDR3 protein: CASSQDLGANVLTF
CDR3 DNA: TGTGCCAGCAGCCAAGATTTAGGGGCCAACGTCCTGACTTTC

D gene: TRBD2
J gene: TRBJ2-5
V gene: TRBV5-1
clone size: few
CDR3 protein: CASSLPFNPSGAKETQYF
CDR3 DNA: TGCGCCAGCAGCTTGCCCTTTAATCCTAGCGGTGCGAAAGAGACCCAGTACTTC

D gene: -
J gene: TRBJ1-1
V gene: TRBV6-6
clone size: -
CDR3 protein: CASSYSGQYTEAFF
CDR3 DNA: TGTGCCAGCAGTTACTCTGGACAGTACACTGAAGCTTTCTTT

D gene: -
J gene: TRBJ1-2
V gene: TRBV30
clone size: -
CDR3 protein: CAWSSESPGYYGYTF
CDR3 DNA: TGTGCCTGGAGTAGCGAGTCCCCTGGTTACTATGGCTACACCTTC

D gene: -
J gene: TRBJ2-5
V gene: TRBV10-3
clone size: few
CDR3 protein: CAIRTSTRETQYF
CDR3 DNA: TGTGCCATCAGGACTAGTACTCGTGAGACCCAGTACTTC

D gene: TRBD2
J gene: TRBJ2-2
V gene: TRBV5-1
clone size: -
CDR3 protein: CASSWARGLAGNTGELFF
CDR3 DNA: TGCGCCAGCAGCTGGGCCAGAGGACTAGCGGGTAACACCGGGGAGCTGTTTTTT

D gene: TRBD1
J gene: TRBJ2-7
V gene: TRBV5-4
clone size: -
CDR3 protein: CASSLVQGSSYEQYF
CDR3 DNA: TGTGCCAGCAGCTTGGTACAGGGGAGCTCCTACGAGCAGTACTTC

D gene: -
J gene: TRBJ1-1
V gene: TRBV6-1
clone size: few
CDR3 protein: CASSREGWTEAFF
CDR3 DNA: TGTGCCAGCAGTCGAGAGGGGTGGACTGAAGCTTTCTTT

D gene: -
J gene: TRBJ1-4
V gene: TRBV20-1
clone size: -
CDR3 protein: CSAGDNNEKLFF
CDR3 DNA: TGCAGTGCTGGGGACAACAATGAAAAACTGTTTTTT

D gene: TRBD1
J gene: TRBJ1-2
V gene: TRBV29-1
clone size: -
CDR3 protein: CSVEPGTGPDGYTF
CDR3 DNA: TGCAGCGTCGAACCCGGGACAGGGCCTGATGGCTACACCTTC

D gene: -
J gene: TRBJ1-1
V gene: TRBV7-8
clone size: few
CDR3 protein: CASRENTLNTEAFF
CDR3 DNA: TGTGCCAGCAGGGAGAACACGTTGAACACTGAAGCTTTCTTT

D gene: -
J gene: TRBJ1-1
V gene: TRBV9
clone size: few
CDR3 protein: CASSVSGGRAEAFF
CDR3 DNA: TGTGCCAGCAGCGTTTCGGGGGGGAGAGCTGAAGCTTTCTTT

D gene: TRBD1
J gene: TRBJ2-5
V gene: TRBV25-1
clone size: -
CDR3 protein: CASSPGTAFQETQYF
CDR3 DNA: TGTGCCAGCAGCCCCGGGACAGCATTCCAAGAGACCCAGTACTTC

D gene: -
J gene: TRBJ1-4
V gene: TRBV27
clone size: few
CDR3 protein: CASSPQRMNEKLFF
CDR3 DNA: TGTGCCAGCAGTCCACAACGGATGAATGAAAAACTGTTTTTT

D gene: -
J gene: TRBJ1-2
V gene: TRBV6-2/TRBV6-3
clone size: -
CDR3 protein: CASSNGQIYGYTF
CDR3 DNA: TGTGCCAGCAGTAACGGGCAGATATATGGCTACACCTTC

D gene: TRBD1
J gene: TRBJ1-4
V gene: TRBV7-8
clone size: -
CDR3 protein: CASSFKMTGGGEKLFF
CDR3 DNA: TGTGCCAGCAGCTTCAAAATGACAGGGGGCGGTGAAAAACTGTTTTTT

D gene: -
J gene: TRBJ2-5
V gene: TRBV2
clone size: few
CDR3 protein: CASSVISAYQETQYF
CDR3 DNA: TGTGCCAGCAGTGTGATTTCGGCGTACCAAGAGACCCAGTACTTC

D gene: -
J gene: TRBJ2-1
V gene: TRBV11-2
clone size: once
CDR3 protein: CASSLGSNLNEQFF
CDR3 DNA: TGTGCCAGCAGCTTAGGGTCAAACCTAAATGAGCAGTTCTTC

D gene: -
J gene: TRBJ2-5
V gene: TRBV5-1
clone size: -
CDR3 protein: CASSGAGTQYF
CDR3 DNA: TGCGCCAGCAGCGGGGCTGGGACCCAGTACTTC

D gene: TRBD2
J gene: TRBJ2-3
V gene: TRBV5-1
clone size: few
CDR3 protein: CASSWIGTSGTDTQYF
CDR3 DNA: TGCGCCAGCAGCTGGATCGGGACTAGCGGCACAGATACGCAGTATTTT

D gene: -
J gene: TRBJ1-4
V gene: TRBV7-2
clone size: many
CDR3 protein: CASRLGPNEKLFF
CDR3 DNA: TGTGCCAGCAGGTTGGGACCTAATGAAAAACTGTTTTTT

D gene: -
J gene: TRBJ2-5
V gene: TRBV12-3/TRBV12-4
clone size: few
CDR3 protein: CASSSRTLRYLYF
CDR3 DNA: TGTGCCAGCAGCAGCCGGACTCTACGGTATCTGTACTTC

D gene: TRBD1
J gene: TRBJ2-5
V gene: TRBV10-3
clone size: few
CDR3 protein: CAIRGQQETQYF
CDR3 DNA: TGTGCCATCAGGGGACAGCAAGAGACCCAGTACTTC